This T cell receptor (beta chain) is from a study of human T cells and chemical hapten exposure. This clonotype was picked up many times. Antigen specificity is unknown. Individual cDNA molecules each carried unique molecular identifiers attached by the library. TCRdb reprocessed the RACE reads via MiXCR and lists one record per CDR3 protein. The sample holds approximately 400,000 distinct CDR3 sequences, 4.8% seen once. The junction had 4 bases not matched to a gene; V was cut back by 3 bases and J by 7 bases. Germline-derived CDR1 and CDR2 are SGHNT and YYREEE (reference sequence). This CDR3 has 14 amino acids. Findings of the study overall: Patch test score was positively correlated with the counts of PT1 expanded TCRs.

Time point reported: patch test 1, 2 weeks after DPC sensitization. Treatment noted: therapeutic diphenylcyclopropenone sensitization with weekly scalp DPC. This chain uses TRBV5-4 with TRBJ1-2, with 12 bases identical to TRBD1. This TCR derives from a woman in her fifties or sixties with alopecia areata. Some clones in this sample may be carry-over from other donors' samples. The sample here was whole blood, taken in connection with sensitization to the hapten diphenylcyclopropenone (DPC). CDR3 protein: CASSWDRGQSGYTF. CDR3 DNA sequence: TGTGCCAGCAGCTGGGACAGGGGGCAAAGTGGCTACACCTTC.